This TCR beta chain comes out of a study of regulatory T cells in long-lasting Graves disease. Arm-PCR of CDR3 regions with iRepertoire HTBI primers generated TCR beta libraries. From the multiplex PCR reads, TCRdb called clonotypes with MiXCR, one entry per CDR3 protein. The sample holds hundreds of thousands of distinct CDR3 sequences, roughly 15% seen once. Time point in this sample: newly diagnosed GD, antithyroid drugs for less than 3 months. The TCR library was made from RNA extracted from PBMCs. The sample was also reused in another study, on T cells in Graves' hyperthyroidism and ophthalmopathy. That source reports: An initial round of RT-PCR targeting the TCR CDR3 relied on the HTBI primer set.

This TCR derives from a woman aged 30 to 39 with Graves disease. The sample was peripheral blood mononuclear cells (PBMCs), taken at new diagnosis, from a patient treated with antithyroid drugs.

This CDR3 reads CASSLERGQRDLKKTQYF. CDR3 bases: TGCGCCAGCAGCTTGGAGCGGGGGCAGCGGGATTTGAAAAAGACCCAGTACTTC. The chain recombines TRBV5-1 with TRBJ2-5; 8 bases agree with TRBD2. The CDR3 sequence is 18 residues long. The ends lost 0 bases at V and 6 bases at J; junction bases unmatched: 16. In germline, CDR1 is SGHRS, CDR2 YFSETQ. Using reference TRBV5-1 and TRBJ2-5 for the parts outside the CDR3, the full variable domain is KAGVTQTPRYLIKTRGQQVTLSCSPISGHRSVSWYQQTPGQGLQFLFEYFSETQRNKGNFPGRFSGRQFSNSRSEMNVSTLELGDSALYLCASSLERGQRDLKKTQYFGPGTRLLVL.